Presented here are 22 T cell receptor beta chains from one specimen sequenced in a study of response to subunit inactivated influenza vaccine. TCRdb ran MiXCR on the RT-PCR reads and lists one entry per CDR3 protein. The sample has under 550,000 distinct CDR3 sequences, roughly 7.9% seen once. The sequencing here drew on PBMCs from blood, taken 23 months after vaccination. The receptor set was obtained from a man between 50 and 75 years old who received an inactivated influenza vaccine.

The rearrangement links TRBV7-8 to TRBJ2-5; 7 nucleotides match TRBD2. The junction had 6 bases not matched to a gene; V was cut back by 2 bases and J by 3 bases. The germline CDR1 and CDR2 sequences are SGHVS and FQNEAQ. The CDR3 length is 15 residues. CDR3 coding DNA: TGTGCCAGCAGCTTAAGTTTAGCGGGTAAAGAGACCCAGTACTTC. It translates to CASSLSLAGKETQYF.

This clonotype occurred many times. The chain is built from TRBV27 and TRBJ1-1, with D perhaps TRBD1 (5 bases). The CDR3 spans 15 residues. The V end was cut by 5 bases, the J end by 1 base, with 14 bases between. Germline V CDR1 and CDR2: MNHEY, SMNVEV (reference sequence). The CDR3 nucleotides read TGTGCCAGCAGTCTGCAGGGTGGGAGGAACACTGAAGCTTTCTTT. This translates into CASSLQGGRNTEAFF.

Many counts were recorded for this clonotype. The DNA of the CDR3 is TGTGCCAGCAGCCAAGATGTGCAGGGCAATCAGCCCCAGCATTTT. Translating it yields CASSQDVQGNQPQHF. The chain couples TRBV4-2 to TRBJ1-5; D is uncertain. From germline, CDR1 is LGHNA and CDR2 YNFKEQ. CDR3 length: 15 amino acids. The V end lost 0 bases, the J end lost 2 bases, and 8 bases lay between the germline ends.

This clonotype has ten or more counts. The chain uses TRBV7-6 and TRBJ2-1, with 8 bases fitting TRBD2. Germline V CDR1 and CDR2: SGHVS, FNYEAQ. V was pared by 5 bases and J by 3 bases, with 3 bases of the junction left unmatched. This CDR3 region has 14 residues. The CDR3 protein is CASSVGLDYNEQFF. In DNA, the CDR3 is TGTGCCAGCAGCGTGGGACTAGACTACAATGAGCAGTTCTTC. Together with reference TRBV7-6 and TRBJ2-1, the CDR3 gives the full variable domain: GAGVSQSPRYKVTKRGQDVALRCDPISGHVSLYWYRQALGQGPEFLTYFNYEAQQDKSGLPNDRFSAERPEGSISTLTIQRTEQRDSAMYRCASSVGLDYNEQFFGPGTRLTVL.

This clonotype has a handful of counts. One end of the junction does not line up with germline, which may come from a read error. J is TRBJ2-3 and V is TRBV25-1, with D tentatively TRBD2 (7 bases). The CDR3 spans 11 residues. Per the germline V gene, CDR1 is MGHDK and CDR2 is SYGVNS. The CDR3 coding sequence is TGTGCCAGCAGTGGGGGGAGGGGGATAATTTTC. Residues: CASSGGRGIIF. Full variable domain (rest looked up from reference TRBV25-1 and TRBJ2-3): EADIYQTPRYLVIGTGKKITLECSQTMGHDKMYWYQQDPGMELHLIHYSYGVNSTEKGDLSSESTVSRIRTEHFPLTLESARPSHTSQYLCASSGGRGIIFGPGTRLTVL.

In this sample, this clonotype turned up many times. The chain has TRBV5-1 and TRBJ2-1; 14 positions agree with TRBD2. Trimming at V came to 2 bases and at J to 13 bases, leaving 5 bases not matched to a gene. CDR3 length equals 14 residues. The germline V gene has CDR1 SGHRS and CDR2 YFSETQ. The CDR3 sequence: CASSFRLAGGEQFF. The CDR3 nucleotides read TGCGCCAGCAGCTTTCGACTAGCGGGAGGGGAACAGTTCTTC.

In its sample, this clonotype was seen a few times. V usage is TRBV10-3 and J usage is TRBJ1-1; D may be TRBD1 (6 bases). CDR1 is ENHRY, CDR2 SYGVKD, per germline. The CDR3 runs 13 residues. Trimming cost V 4 bases and J 7 bases, with 13 bases left between them. For the CDR3, the DNA is TGTGCCATCAGTGTTCCGGGGGCCCTTGAAGCTTTCTTT. Translating it yields CAISVPGALEAFF.

The chain recombines TRBV20-1 with TRBJ2-3; TRBD2 aligns across 8 bases. The V gene's germline CDR1 is DFQATT and CDR2 SNEGSKA (reference sequence). This CDR3 spans 16 amino acids. Trimming at V came to 0 bases and at J to 0 bases, leaving 5 bases not matched to a gene. CDR3 residues: CSARDWASGSTDTQYF. In nucleotides, the CDR3 is TGCAGTGCTAGAGATTGGGCTAGCGGGAGCACAGATACGCAGTATTTT.

V is TRBV5-1 and J is TRBJ2-3; tentatively, D is TRBD2 (5 bases). The germline gives CDR1 SGHRS, CDR2 YFSETQ. The length of the CDR3 is 17 residues. Trimming left V 4 bases short and J 0 bases short, with 18 bases between. The DNA for the CDR3 is TGCGCCAGCAGCGCGTGGCCTAGCCTAGCAAGCACAGATACGCAGTATTTT. Its protein product is CASSAWPSLASTDTQYF. The whole variable domain, filled in from reference TRBV5-1 and TRBJ2-3, reads KAGVTQTPRYLIKTRGQQVTLSCSPISGHRSVSWYQQTPGQGLQFLFEYFSETQRNKGNFPGRFSGRQFSNSRSEMNVSTLELGDSALYLCASSAWPSLASTDTQYFGPGTRLTVL.

A few counts support this clonotype. Compared with germline, one end of the junction differs, possibly owing to a read error. V and J are TRBV11-2 and TRBJ2-5; D may be TRBD1 (5 bases). The CDR3 runs 16 residues. The V gene's germline CDR1 is SGHAT and CDR2 FQNNGV. This CDR3 is CASSPDRGQLQEAQYF. As DNA, the CDR3 is TGTGCCAGCAGCCCTGACCGAGGACAACTCCAAGAGGCCCAGTACTTC.

In its sample, this clonotype was seen many times. The V call is TRBV7-2, the J call TRBJ2-7, with 10 bases that match TRBD1. Losses at the gene ends were 5 bases for V and 3 bases for J; bases not matched to a gene: 4. The CDR3 consists of 14 residues. The germline V gene has CDR1 SGHTA and CDR2 FQGNSA. In DNA, the CDR3 is TGTGCCAGCAGCGACGGACAGGGGGGCTACGAGCAGTACTTC. It codes for CASSDGQGGYEQYF.

This clonotype occurred a few times. V and J are TRBV20-1 and TRBJ1-6; perhaps TRBD1 as D (5 bases). CDR1 and CDR2 (germline): DFQATT, SNEGSKA (reference sequence). The CDR3 runs to 15 residues. With 3 bases removed from V and 13 bases from J, the gap between germline ends came to 22 bases. CDR3 in DNA: TGCAGTGCTAGTGTCGTCGGGACGGACCGCCCCCCCCTCCACTTT. It encodes CSASVVGTDRPPLHF.

This clonotype has ten or more counts. The gene calls are TRBV3-1 and TRBJ2-7, with D possibly matching TRBD1 (6 bases). The CDR3 is made up of 16 amino acids. Germline V CDR1 and CDR2: LGHDT, YNNKEL (reference sequence). The ends were cut back, 1 base at V and 0 bases at J, with 13 bases in the middle. CDR3: CASSQGATGFSYEQYF. CDR3 bases: TGTGCCAGCAGCCAAGGTGCGACAGGTTTCTCCTACGAGCAGTACTTC.

V usage is TRBV5-1 and J usage is TRBJ1-6; TRBD1 agrees at 7 bases. V shed 4 bases, J shed 9 bases, and the junction held 13 bases outside the gene matches. Per the germline V gene, CDR1 is SGHRS and CDR2 is YFSETQ. CDR3 size: 16 residues. For the CDR3, the DNA is TGCGCCAGCAGCCCGGAACTACAGGGGACACCTTCACCCCTCCACTTT. Translation gives CASSPELQGTPSPLHF.

This clonotype showed up many times. The chain combines TRBV10-3 with TRBJ2-7; D may match TRBD1 or TRBD2 (5 bases each). The CDR3 is 12 residues long. Germline V gene sequence: CDR1 ENHRY, CDR2 SYGVKD. The V gene lost 4 bases and the J gene lost 4 bases, with 8 bases spanning the gap. The CDR3 region is CAISGDGYEQYF. CDR3 coding DNA: TGTGCCATCAGTGGGGACGGGTACGAGCAGTACTTC.

This clonotype was seen a handful of times. V usage is TRBV6-1 and J usage is TRBJ2-5; D might be TRBD1 (6 bases). This CDR3 has 14 amino acids. Germline CDR1 and CDR2: MNHNS and SASEGT. V shed 6 bases and J shed 4 bases, with 15 bases lying between them. The CDR3 sequence: CASRAGAGPETQYF. As DNA, the CDR3 is TGTGCCAGCAGGGCAGGGGCCGGGCCAGAGACCCAGTACTTC.

This clonotype was detected ten times or more. This rearrangement joins TRBV7-9 to TRBJ2-7; tentatively, D is TRBD2 (5 bases). Per the germline V gene, CDR1 is SEHNR and CDR2 is FQNEAQ (reference sequence). This CDR3 contains 13 residues. V lost 5 bases and J 5 bases, leaving 13 bases between the germline ends. The CDR3 nucleotides read TGTGCCAGCAGCCCTATCGGGATCCACGAGCAGTACTTC. This codes for CASSPIGIHEQYF.

This clonotype was picked up many times. This chain links TRBV5-1 with TRBJ1-1; D may be TRBD1 (5 bases). Per germline, CDR1 SGHRS and CDR2 YFSETQ. The CDR3 length is 14 residues. The V end was cut by 0 bases, the J end by 0 bases, with 6 bases between. CDR3 loop: CASSLGGMNTEAFF. Written as DNA, the CDR3 is TGCGCCAGCAGCTTGGGGGGGATGAACACTGAAGCTTTCTTT.

V usage is TRBV7-2 and J usage is TRBJ2-2; D unclear. CDR3 length: 15 amino acids. CDR1 is SGHTA, CDR2 FQGNSA, per germline. The V and J ends lost 5 bases and 6 bases respectively, with 16 bases between them. CDR3 loop: CASSPRAVLAGELFF. CDR3 bases: TGTGCCAGCAGCCCCCGGGCGGTTTTGGCCGGGGAGCTGTTTTTT.

This clonotype was counted a few times. J is TRBJ1-3 and V is TRBV11-2; possibly TRBD1 for D (5 bases). The CDR3 runs 14 residues. Germline CDR1 reads SGHAT; CDR2 reads FQNNGV. Trimming took 2 bases from V and 9 from J, leaving 14 bases between them. As DNA, the CDR3 is TGTGCCAGCAGCTTACAGGGCGGCCCCGGCACCATATATTTT. Its protein is CASSLQGGPGTIYF. Full variable domain (rest looked up from reference TRBV11-2 and TRBJ1-3): EAGVAQSPRYKIIEKRQSVAFWCNPISGHATLYWYQQILGQGPKLLIQFQNNGVVDDSQLPKDRFSAERLKGVDSTLKIQPAKLEDSAVYLCASSLQGGPGTIYFGEGSWLTVV.

This clonotype was detected only a few times. The chain uses TRBV14 and TRBJ2-7; D call uncertain. Trimming took off 4 bases at V and 7 bases at J, with 17 bases between the two ends. The CDR3 spans 14 residues. Germline V gene sequence: CDR1 SGHDN, CDR2 FVKESK. The CDR3 sequence is CASSPTRWPREQYF. As DNA, the CDR3 is TGTGCCAGCAGCCCCACCCGATGGCCGAGGGAGCAGTACTTC.

This clonotype was seen many times. This chain links TRBV6-2 or TRBV6-3 with TRBJ2-1, with D uncertain. This CDR3 has 13 amino acids. The V end lost 6 bases, the J end lost 8 bases, and 14 bases lay between the germline ends. Germline values: CDR1 MNHEY, CDR2 SVGEGT. The CDR3 is CASRITVSHEQFF. The CDR3 DNA is TGTGCCAGCAGGATCACTGTTTCCCATGAGCAGTTCTTC.